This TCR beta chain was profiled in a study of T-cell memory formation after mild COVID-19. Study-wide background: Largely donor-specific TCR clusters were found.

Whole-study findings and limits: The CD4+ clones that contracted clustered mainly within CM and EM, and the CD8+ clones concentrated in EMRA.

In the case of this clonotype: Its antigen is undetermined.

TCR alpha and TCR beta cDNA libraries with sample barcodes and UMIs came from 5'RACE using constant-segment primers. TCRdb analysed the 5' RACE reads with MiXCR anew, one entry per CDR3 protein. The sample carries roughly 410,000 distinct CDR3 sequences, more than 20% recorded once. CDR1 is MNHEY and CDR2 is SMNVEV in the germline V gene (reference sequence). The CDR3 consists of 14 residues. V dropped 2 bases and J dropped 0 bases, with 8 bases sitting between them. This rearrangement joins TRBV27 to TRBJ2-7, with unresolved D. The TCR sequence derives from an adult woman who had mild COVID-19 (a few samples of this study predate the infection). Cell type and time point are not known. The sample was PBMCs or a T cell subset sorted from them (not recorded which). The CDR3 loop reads CASSLKAHSYEQYF. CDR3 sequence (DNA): TGTGCCAGCAGTTTAAAGGCACACTCCTACGAGCAGTACTTC.